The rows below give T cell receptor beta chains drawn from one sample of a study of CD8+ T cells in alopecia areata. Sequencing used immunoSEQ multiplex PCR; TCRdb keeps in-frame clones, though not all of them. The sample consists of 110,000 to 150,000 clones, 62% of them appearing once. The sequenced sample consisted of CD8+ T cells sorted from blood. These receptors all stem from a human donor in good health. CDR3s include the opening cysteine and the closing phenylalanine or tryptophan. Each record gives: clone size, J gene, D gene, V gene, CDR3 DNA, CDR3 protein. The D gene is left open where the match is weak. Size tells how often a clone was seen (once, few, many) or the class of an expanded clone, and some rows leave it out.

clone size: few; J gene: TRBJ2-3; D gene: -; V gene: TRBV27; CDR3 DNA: TGTGCCAGCAGTTTATATACGGGCCCTAGCACAGATACGCAGTATTTT; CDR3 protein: CASSLYTGPSTDTQYF
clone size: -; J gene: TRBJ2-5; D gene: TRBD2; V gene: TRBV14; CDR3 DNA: TGTGCCAGCAGCCCCTGGGTAGCGGGAGGTGAGACCCAGTACTTC; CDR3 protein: CASSPWVAGGETQYF
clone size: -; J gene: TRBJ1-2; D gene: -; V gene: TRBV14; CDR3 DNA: TGTGCCAGCAGCCAAGTCGCAGGGACCTTCTACACCTTC; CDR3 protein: CASSQVAGTFYTF
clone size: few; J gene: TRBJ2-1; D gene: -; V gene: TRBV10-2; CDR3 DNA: TGCGCCAGCAGTGCGGCTAGCCTGAGCTCCTACAATGAGCAGTTCTTC; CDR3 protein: CASSAASLSSYNEQFF
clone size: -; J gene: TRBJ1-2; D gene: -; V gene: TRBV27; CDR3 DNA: TGTGCCAGCCTTTCAGAGAACTATGGCTACACCTTC; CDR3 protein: CASLSENYGYTF
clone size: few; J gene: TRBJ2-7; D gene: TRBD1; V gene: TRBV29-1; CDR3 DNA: TGCAGCGTAAATACAGGGGACTCCTACGAGCAGTACTTC; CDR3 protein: CSVNTGDSYEQYF
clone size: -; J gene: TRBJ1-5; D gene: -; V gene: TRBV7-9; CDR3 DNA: TGTGCCAGCAGCTTAGCAGGAGCCAATCAGCCCCAGCATTTT; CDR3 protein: CASSLAGANQPQHF
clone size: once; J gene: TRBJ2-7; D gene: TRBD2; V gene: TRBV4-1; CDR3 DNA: TGCGCCAGCAGCTATCGACTAGCGGGAGTAACCGAGCAGTACTTC; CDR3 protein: CASSYRLAGVTEQYF
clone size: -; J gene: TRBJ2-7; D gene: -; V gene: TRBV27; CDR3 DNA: TGTGCCAGCAGTTACTTAGGCTCCTACGAGCAGTACTTC; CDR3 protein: CASSYLGSYEQYF
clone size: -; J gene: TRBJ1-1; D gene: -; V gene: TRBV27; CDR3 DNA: TGTGCCAGCAGTTTAGGCAGGTACACTGAAGCTTTCTTT; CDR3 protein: CASSLGRYTEAFF
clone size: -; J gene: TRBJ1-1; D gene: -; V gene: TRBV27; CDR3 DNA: TGTGCCAGCAGTTTAATCGGGGGTACTGAAGCTTTCTTT; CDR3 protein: CASSLIGGTEAFF
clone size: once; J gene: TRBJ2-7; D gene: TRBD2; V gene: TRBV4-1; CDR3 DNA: TGCGCCAGCAGCCAAGTGTCTAGCGGGAGCTACGAGCAGTACTTC; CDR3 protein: CASSQVSSGSYEQYF
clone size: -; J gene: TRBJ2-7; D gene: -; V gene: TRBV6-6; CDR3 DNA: TGTGCCAGCATCCGGGGTAGCGAGCAGTACTTC; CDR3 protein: CASIRGSEQYF
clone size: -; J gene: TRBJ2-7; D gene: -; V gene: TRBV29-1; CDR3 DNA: TGCAGCGTTGAGGTCAGCCCCTACGAGCAGTACTTC; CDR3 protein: CSVEVSPYEQYF
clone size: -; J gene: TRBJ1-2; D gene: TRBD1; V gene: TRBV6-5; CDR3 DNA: TGTGCCAGCAGTTACGCAGGGGGCTATGGCTACACCTTC; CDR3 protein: CASSYAGGYGYTF
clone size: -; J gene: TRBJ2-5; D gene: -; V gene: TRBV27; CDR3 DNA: TGTGCCAGCAGTACAAGTGCGGGGACGGGAGAGACCCAGTACTTC; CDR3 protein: CASSTSAGTGETQYF
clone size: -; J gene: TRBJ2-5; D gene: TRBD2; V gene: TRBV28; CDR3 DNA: TGTGCCAGCAGTAAGGGACTAGGACAGCAAGAGACCCAGTACTTC; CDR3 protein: CASSKGLGQQETQYF